The source of this T cell receptor (beta chain) is a study of persistence of HIV-infected CD4 T cells. Study summary: Donors were ART-treated; their CMV- and Gag-responding CD4+ T cells were isolated. Findings of the study overall: Bulk TCR data could not be restricted to HIV-1-infected CMV-responding cells. Proviral oligoclonality tracked with TCR oligoclonality within the same sorted cells.

The libraries were made with immunoSEQ version 4 in survey mode. Template was genomic DNA at around 10 ng/uL, with up to 1 ug used per sample. The protocol was immunoSEQ multiplex PCR, while the TCRdb copy is restricted to in-frame clones and leaves out a portion. The sample holds more than 30,000 clones; around 80% are singletons and the top ten take approximately 1.5%. The stimulus was lysate of CMV-infected fibroblasts, around 11 ug/mL. Memory cells lacking CD40L and CD69 with high CD45RO were sorted. On this clone itself: The antigen remains undetermined.

The germline V and J ends were trimmed by 3 bases and 1 base, with 10 bases remaining between them. From germline, CDR1 is KGHDR and CDR2 SFDVKD. The CDR3 loop spans 15 amino acids. This TCR was sampled from an adult man with HIV who was CMV-seropositive. Specimen: CD4+ T cells sorted from PBMCs after roughly 17-hour stimulation, collected from a patient who received antiretroviral therapy. The rearrangement links TRBV24-1 to TRBJ2-3; possible D gene TRBD2, 7 bases. CDR3 coding DNA: TGTGCCACCAGTGATCGGGGGGCCGGCACAGATACGCAGTATTTT. Translated, it gives CATSDRGAGTDTQYF.